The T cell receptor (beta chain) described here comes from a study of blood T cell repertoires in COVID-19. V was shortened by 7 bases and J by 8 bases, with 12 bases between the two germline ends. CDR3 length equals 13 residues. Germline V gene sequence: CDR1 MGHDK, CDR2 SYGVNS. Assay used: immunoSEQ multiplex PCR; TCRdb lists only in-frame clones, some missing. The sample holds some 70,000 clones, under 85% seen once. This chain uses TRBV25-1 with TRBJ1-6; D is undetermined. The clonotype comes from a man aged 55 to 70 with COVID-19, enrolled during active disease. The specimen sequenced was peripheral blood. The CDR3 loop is CASKASAYSPLHF. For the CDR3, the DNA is TGTGCCAGCAAAGCCTCCGCCTATTCACCCCTCCACTTT.